A single sample gave rise to the 24 T cell receptor beta chains below, sequenced in a study of cytomegalovirus exposure and HLA in healthy donors. PCR amplification relied on 60 Vbeta primers (plus 13 Jbeta primers). Profiling relied on immunoSEQ multiplex PCR, and the TCRdb table lists in-frame clones only, not all of them. Among under 200,000 clones listed, around 75% were seen once. Sequencing was performed on PBMCs. Every receptor here comes from a woman in her forties or fifties in good health and CMV-seropositive.

Concerning this clone: The same CDR3 also results from other DNA sequences found in this sample. The gene calls are TRBV5-1 and TRBJ2-6; D is possibly TRBD1 (6 bases). There are 15 residues in the CDR3. Trimming removed 2 bases at V and 1 base at J, with 7 bases between. Germline CDR1 reads SGHRS; CDR2 reads YFSETQ. CDR3 sequence reads: CASSLTGSGANVLTF. DNA for the CDR3: TGCGCCAGCAGCTTAACAGGGTCTGGGGCCAACGTCCTGACTTTC. Drawing the rest from reference TRBV5-1 and TRBJ2-6, the complete variable domain is KAGVTQTPRYLIKTRGQQVTLSCSPISGHRSVSWYQQTPGQGLQFLFEYFSETQRNKGNFPGRFSGRQFSNSRSEMNVSTLELGDSALYLCASSLTGSGANVLTFGAGSRLTVL.

The V gene is TRBV20-1, the J gene TRBJ2-1; D is uncertain. This CDR3 contains 10 residues. The V end lost 5 bases, the J end lost 7 bases, and 6 bases lay between the germline ends. Germline V lookup: CDR1 DFQATT, CDR2 SNEGSKA (reference sequence). CDR3 protein: CSAVMNEQFF. The CDR3 DNA sequence: TGCAGTGCTGTAATGAATGAGCAGTTCTTC.

The V gene is TRBV10-3, the J gene TRBJ2-5, with 11 bases matching TRBD1. The CDR3 extends over 19 amino acids. The ends lost 6 bases at V and 2 bases at J; junction bases unmatched: 17. Germline V gene lookup returns CDR1 ENHRY and CDR2 SYGVKD. The CDR3 bases are TGTGCCATCAGGGGACAGGGGGAGACACCTAATACCTTACAAGAGACCCAGTACTTC. This translates into CAIRGQGETPNTLQETQYF.

V usage is TRBV5-5 and J usage is TRBJ1-1; D is unresolved. Per the germline V gene, CDR1 is SGHKS and CDR2 is YYEKEE (reference sequence). The CDR3 extends over 16 amino acids. The V end lost 0 bases, the J end lost 1 base, and 13 bases lay between the germline ends. CDR3 DNA sequence: TGTGCCAGCAGCTTGGTTTTGGGCCAGACGAACACTGAAGCTTTCTTT. It specifies CASSLVLGQTNTEAFF. The complete variable domain, with remaining parts taken from reference TRBV5-5 and TRBJ1-1, reads DAGVTQSPTHLIKTRGQQVTLRCSPISGHKSVSWYQQVLGQGPQFIFQYYEKEERGRGNFPDRFSARQFPNYSSELNVNALLLGDSALYLCASSLVLGQTNTEAFFGQGTRLTVV.

This clone was recorded once. This chain joins TRBV2 and TRBJ1-4, with D hard to call. CDR3 size: 14 residues. The V and J ends lost 6 bases and 1 base respectively, with 9 bases between them. Germline CDR1 SNHLY, CDR2 FYNNEI. The CDR3 loop is CASRGSLTNEKLFF. CDR3 bases: TGTGCCAGCAGGGGGAGTTTAACTAATGAAAAACTGTTTTTT.

V gene TRBV2 combines with J gene TRBJ2-1; weak D call: TRBD1 (5 bases). The V gene's germline CDR1 is SNHLY and CDR2 FYNNEI. The CDR3 covers 11 residues. V lost 5 bases and J lost 9, with 8 bases in between. The CDR3 loop is CASSLGAEQFF. As DNA, the CDR3 is TGTGCCAGCAGTCTAGGGGCTGAGCAGTTCTTC.

The J gene is TRBJ2-1, the V gene TRBV12-5, with a possible D match to TRBD2 (7 bases). The CDR3 is 15 amino acids. The V end lost 6 bases, the J end lost 0 bases, and 12 bases lay between the germline ends. Germline values: CDR1 LGHNT, CDR2 FRNRAP. The CDR3 nucleotides read TGTGCTAGTGGGAAAGGGGGGGTCTCCTACAATGAGCAGTTCTTC. This gives the protein CASGKGGVSYNEQFF. The full variable domain, rest sourced from reference TRBV12-5 and TRBJ2-1, is DARVTQTPRHKVTEMGQEVTMRCQPILGHNTVFWYRQTMMQGLELLAYFRNRAPLDDSGMPKDRFSAEMPDATLATLKIQPSEPRDSAVYFCASGKGGVSYNEQFFGPGTRLTVL.

V and J are TRBV5-6 and TRBJ1-1, with 10 bases lining up with TRBD1. Germline V gene sequence: CDR1 SGHDT, CDR2 YYEEEE. Trimming removed 3 bases from V and 5 bases from J; junction bases left unmatched: 7. The CDR3 contains 15 residues. CDR3 sequence (DNA): TGTGCCAGCAGCTACGACAGGGGGCATGGGACTGAAGCTTTCTTT. Residues: CASSYDRGHGTEAFF.

The chain joins TRBV4-2 to TRBJ2-7; no reliable D call. Germline values: CDR1 LGHNA, CDR2 YNFKEQ. Trimming took 0 bases from V and 0 from J, leaving 18 bases between them. This CDR3 is built from 18 residues. The CDR3 loop reads CASSQERHGDSVSYEQYF. In DNA, the CDR3 is TGTGCCAGCAGCCAAGAGCGCCATGGCGACTCTGTCTCCTACGAGCAGTACTTC.

The chain recombines TRBV28 with TRBJ1-1; D is unresolved. CDR1 and CDR2 from the germline V gene are MDHEN and SYDVKM. The CDR3 length is 13 residues. Between the trimmed V and J ends, which lost 3 bases and 2 bases, there was a span of 7 bases. The CDR3 nucleotides read TGTGCCAGCAGTTTCCAGGAAAACACTGAAGCTTTCTTT. Translating it yields CASSFQENTEAFF.

V usage is TRBV6-6 and J usage is TRBJ2-7; the D gene is possibly TRBD2 (5 bases). Germline V gene sequence: CDR1 MNHNY, CDR2 SVGAGI (reference sequence). Trimming left V 0 bases short and J 4 bases short, with 13 bases between. The CDR3 contains 15 residues. The CDR3 sequence is CASSYSREPVYEQYF. As DNA, the CDR3 is TGTGCCAGCAGTTACTCTCGGGAACCCGTTTACGAGCAGTACTTC.

This clone has more than one count but fewer than ten. V and J are TRBV5-5 and TRBJ2-5; tentative D call: TRBD2 (5 bases). The V gene's germline CDR1 is SGHKS and CDR2 YYEKEE (reference sequence). Deletions cut 3 bases from V and 0 bases from J, with 6 bases between. This CDR3 is built from 13 residues. The CDR3 region is CASSWTYQETQYF. The CDR3 DNA is TGTGCCAGCAGCTGGACTTACCAAGAGACCCAGTACTTC.

V is TRBV11-2 and J is TRBJ1-6, with D possibly TRBD1 on 5 matching bases. CDR1 and CDR2 (germline): SGHAT, FQNNGV. Trimming left V 2 bases short and J 8 bases short, with 10 bases between. This CDR3 is built from 14 residues. Here the CDR3 reads CASSLSRADSPLHF. In DNA form, the CDR3 reads TGTGCCAGCAGCTTATCCAGGGCTGATTCACCCCTCCACTTT.

The chain employs TRBV29-1 and TRBJ2-1; D unclear. Germline CDR1 SQVTM, CDR2 ANQGSEA. The ends were cut back, 3 bases at V and 4 bases at J, with 7 bases in the middle. The CDR3 consists of 12 residues. In DNA, the CDR3 is TGCAGCGTTGACAACGGGTACAATGAGCAGTTCTTC. This sequence encodes CSVDNGYNEQFF.

The V and J genes are TRBV11-3 and TRBJ2-1; a possible D gene is TRBD2 (6 bases). Per the germline V gene, CDR1 is SGHNT and CDR2 is YENEEA. V shed 4 bases and J shed 10 bases, with 11 bases lying between them. The CDR3 length is 12 residues. DNA for the CDR3: TGTGCCAGCAGCTCGAAGAGCGGGGAGCAGTTCTTC. It is translated as CASSSKSGEQFF.

The V gene is TRBV7-3, the J gene TRBJ2-1; the match to TRBD1 covers 9 bases. CDR3 length: 15 residues. J gave up 7 bases and V 5 bases, and 9 bases lay outside the gene matches. The V gene's germline CDR1 is SGHTA and CDR2 FQGTGA. The CDR3 here is CASSDADRGGNEQFF. For the CDR3, the DNA is TGTGCCAGCAGCGACGCCGACAGGGGGGGAAATGAGCAGTTCTTC.

This clone is a singleton in its sample. The chain joins TRBV6-5 to TRBJ2-1, with D possibly matching TRBD2 (5 bases). V gave up 9 bases and J gave up 6 bases, with 21 bases separating them. This CDR3 contains 15 residues. Germline V CDR1 and CDR2: MNHEY, SVGAGI. For the CDR3, the DNA is TGTGCCAGTACCCCCGCTAGAGCGGTCTCCAATGAGCAGTTCTTC. The encoded protein is CASTPARAVSNEQFF.

The V call is TRBV29-1, the J call TRBJ2-2; 8 bases match TRBD1. Germline trimming cut 6 bases from V and 5 bases from J; bases unmatched to any gene: 8. This CDR3 spans 14 amino acids. Germline lookup yields CDR1 SQVTM and CDR2 ANQGSEA. This chain's CDR3 is CSVSGQGLTGELFF. As DNA, the CDR3 is TGCAGCGTCTCTGGACAGGGATTGACCGGGGAGCTGTTTTTT.

This clone has a handful of counts. The V gene is TRBV11-2, the J gene TRBJ1-2; TRBD1 aligns across 10 bases. Trimming took 6 bases from V and 0 from J; bases not matched to a gene: 16. CDR1 and CDR2 (germline): SGHAT, FQNNGV. The CDR3 length is 19 residues. The CDR3 bases are TGTGCCAGCAGTCGTCGAATGCCGGGACAGGGGAATACTAACTATGGCTACACCTTC. Protein: CASSRRMPGQGNTNYGYTF. Together with reference TRBV11-2 and TRBJ1-2, the CDR3 gives the full variable domain: EAGVAQSPRYKIIEKRQSVAFWCNPISGHATLYWYQQILGQGPKLLIQFQNNGVVDDSQLPKDRFSAERLKGVDSTLKIQPAKLEDSAVYLCASSRRMPGQGNTNYGYTFGSGTRLTVV.

This chain connects TRBV6-1 to TRBJ1-2, with D tentatively TRBD1 (6 bases). The ends were cut back, 6 bases at V and 4 bases at J, with 15 bases in the middle. The CDR3 covers 14 residues. Germline assignment: CDR1 MNHNS and CDR2 SASEGT. CDR3 coding DNA: TGTGCCAGCAGCTGGGACACTAGGGGCTATGGCTACACCTTC. Residues: CASSWDTRGYGYTF.

With respect to this clone: The junction and the germline gene differ at one end; a read error may be behind it. The V call is TRBV7-9, the J call TRBJ2-1; D may be TRBD1 (5 bases). Germline loops: CDR1 SEHNR, CDR2 FQNEAQ (reference sequence). This CDR3 region has 14 residues. The CDR3 DNA reads as TGTTCCAGCAGCATCACAGGCTCGAACGATGAGCAGTTCTTC. Its protein product is CSSSITGSNDEQFF.

This clone was recorded a few times. The chain uses TRBV10-2 and TRBJ2-7, with D tentatively TRBD1 (7 bases). Germline CDR1 WSHSY, CDR2 SAAADI. Trimming took off 7 bases at V and 3 bases at J, with 16 bases between the two ends. The CDR3 has 14 amino acids. The CDR3 region is CASTQGRGVYEQYF. The CDR3 DNA is TGCGCCAGCACCCAGGGCAGGGGGGTCTACGAGCAGTACTTC.

This chain uses TRBV19 with TRBJ1-6; D is perhaps TRBD1 (6 bases). Germline CDR1 is LNHDA and CDR2 is SQIVND (reference sequence). The CDR3 spans 14 residues. V shed 6 bases and J shed 7 bases, with 13 bases lying between them. CDR3 amino acids: CASRHTGMNSPLHF. CDR3 nucleotide sequence: TGTGCCAGTAGACACACAGGGATGAATTCACCCCTCCACTTT.

V and J are TRBV11-1 and TRBJ1-1, with D unclear. Germline V lookup: CDR1 SGHAT, CDR2 FQDESV (reference sequence). The CDR3 contains 12 residues. With 5 bases removed from V and 4 bases from J, the gap between germline ends came to 8 bases. The CDR3 loop is CASSRLGTEAFF. The CDR3 region has the DNA TGTGCCAGCAGCCGACTAGGCACTGAAGCTTTCTTT. Full variable domain (remainder filled in from reference TRBV11-1 and TRBJ1-1): EAEVAQSPRYKITEKSQAVAFWCDPISGHATLYWYRQILGQGPELLVQFQDESVVDDSQLPKDRFSAERLKGVDSTLKIQPAELGDSAMYLCASSRLGTEAFFGQGTRLTVV.